This T cell receptor (beta chain) was retrieved from a study of shared clonotypes between healthy human individuals. The trim removed 8 bases at V and 4 bases at J, leaving 14 bases unmatched. The germline gives CDR1 MDHEN, CDR2 SYDVKM. The CDR3 covers 16 residues. Findings and limits, study-wide: Exclusively blood specimens were collected; tissue repertoires likely differ. With four donors compared, about 5.2% of naive CD4 clonotypes were shared.

Concerning this clone itself: The antigen remains unidentified.

Replicate PCRs for sorted subsets used roughly 200 ng DNA; this equaled 33,000 or so T cell genomes. Produced via immunoSEQ multiplex PCR; TCRdb's table is partial and in-frame only. The sample lists more than 1 million clones, around 82% occurring once. V is TRBV28 and J is TRBJ1-1; the match to TRBD1 covers 9 bases. Sequenced input: memory CD4+ T cells from PBMCs. The subset here: CD45RA-negative fraction. The TCR originated in a man aged 18 to 35 in good health. Some clones in this sample may be carry-over from other donors' samples. CDR3 sequence reads: CASATPQGAGSTEAFF. The CDR3 DNA sequence: TGTGCCAGCGCAACCCCACAGGGGGCGGGGAGCACTGAAGCTTTCTTT.